Listed below are T cell receptor beta chains from one sample, sequenced in a study of T cell clones after liver transplantation. Sequenced by immunoSEQ multiplex PCR; TCRdb stores in-frame clones only, minus some. The table records 68,000 or so clones, 90% to 95% of them present only once. The input for sequencing was CD4+ T cells from blood, taken approximately 26 months after liver transplant. These receptor sequences come from a human patient who received a liver transplant. Some T cells could come from the graft donor. Each CDR3 is given with its conserved first and last residue. Fields, in order: D gene, CDR3 length, J gene, V gene, CDR3 DNA, CDR3 protein. The D gene is left open where the match is weak.

NA	16	TRBJ2-1	TRBV6-1	TGTGCCAGCAGTGAGAATCCAGCGGGTCCCTACAATGAGCAGTTCTTC	CASSENPAGPYNEQFF
NA	17	TRBJ1-5	TRBV21-1	TGTGCCAGCAGCAAAGAGTGGAGGGCGCAGAGCAATCAGCCCCAGCATTTT	CASSKEWRAQSNQPQHF
TRBD1	17	TRBJ2-6	TRBV5-6	TGTGCCAGCAGCTTGGGACAGGGTTACTCTGGGGCCAACGTCCTGACTTTC	CASSLGQGYSGANVLTF
NA	10	TRBJ1-4	TRBV6-1	TGTGCCAGCTCTGATGAAAAACTGTTTTTT	CASSDEKLFF
NA	13	TRBJ1-2	TRBV28	TGTGCCAGCAGTCGGACAGATAACTATGGCTACACCTTC	CASSRTDNYGYTF
TRBD1	16	TRBJ1-5	TRBV5-5	TGTGCCAGCAGCACCTTCCCGGGACAGGGGAGTCAGCCCCAGCATTTT	CASSTFPGQGSQPQHF
NA	13	TRBJ2-1	TRBV7-9	TGTGCCAGCAGCTTAGCGGGGGCGGGTGAGCAGTTCTTC	CASSLAGAGEQFF
TRBD2	13	TRBJ2-7	TRBV19	TGTGCCAGTAGTAACAGCGGGACCTACGAGCAGTACTTC	CASSNSGTYEQYF
NA	13	TRBJ2-7	TRBV7-7	TGTGCTAGCAGCTTCCAGGAGGGGGCCGAGCAGTACTTC	CASSFQEGAEQYF
TRBD2	13	TRBJ2-1	TRBV6-5	TGTGCCAGCAGTTACGGGACTAACAATGAGCAGTTCTTC	CASSYGTNNEQFF